This T cell receptor beta chain was sequenced during a study of shared clonotypes between healthy human individuals. The overall study: CD4 naive and CD4 memory each took three plates per donor, while CD8 naive took two and CD8 memory one.

Some clones are missing from TCRdb's copy, which holds only in-frame ones; the method was immunoSEQ multiplex PCR. The sample holds around 2,000,000 clones, about 92% seen once. V lost 2 bases and J 0 bases, leaving 9 bases between the germline ends. The germline V gene has CDR1 SGHTA and CDR2 FQGNSA. This CDR3 region has 15 residues. Broader study findings: The study found lower generation probabilities in non-shared clonotypes than in those shared by all four donors.

Selected positively for CCR7 and CD45RO-negative, naive CD8 cells excluded terminally differentiated effector memory CD45RA+ cells. Comments on this clone: Its antigen remains unidentified.

Sequenced sample: naive CD8+ T cells from PBMCs. The receptor comes from a man aged 18 to 29 in good health. Some clones in this sample may be carry-over from other donors' samples. The V gene is TRBV7-2, the J gene TRBJ2-3; no definite D call. In DNA, the CDR3 is TGTGCCAGCAGCTTAAATCACTACAGCACAGATACGCAGTATTTT. Encoded protein: CASSLNHYSTDTQYF.